The sequence of this T cell receptor (beta chain) was determined in a study of T-cell memory formation after mild COVID-19. TCRdb recomputed calls from the 5' RACE reads with MiXCR, one row per CDR3 protein. The repertoire holds approximately 28,000 distinct CDR3 sequences, with 10% to 15% as singletons. The CDR3 runs 14 residues. Deletions cut 6 bases from V and 5 bases from J, with 16 bases between. CDR1 MDHEN and CDR2 SYDVKM come from the germline V gene. Source material: PBMCs or a T cell subset sorted from them (not recorded which). The V and J genes are TRBV28 and TRBJ2-5, with a weak D call TRBD1 (6 bases). This TCR was recovered from an adult woman who had mild COVID-19 (a few samples of this study predate the infection). Cell type and time point are not known. The CDR3 spells CASRGRGRWETQYF. CDR3 sequence (DNA): TGTGCCAGCAGGGGAAGGGGGAGATGGGAGACCCAGTACTTC.